The T cell receptor (beta chain) under discussion was sequenced for a study of blood T cell repertoires in COVID-19. At the level of the study: Donors in the United States, Italy and Spain gave samples during acute or convalescent COVID-19. Sample material is recorded as cDNA or gDNA derived from T cells, B-cell-depleted T cells, or PBMCs.

This CDR3 comprises 15 residues. Germline trimming cut 2 bases from V and 2 bases from J; bases unmatched to any gene: 2. The germline CDR1 and CDR2 sequences are KGHSH and LQKENI. Only one count was recorded for this clone. One Seattle source followed patients from active infection through their disease course. Per the original data handling: Reference gene primer amplification gave nucleated cell count estimates. Measured with immunoSEQ multiplex PCR; TCRdb has only the in-frame clones, and not every one. V and J calls and clone size are copied from that table; D and trimming were computed from the DNA. Of about 120,000 clones listed, 86% are singletons.

This receptor was taken from a woman between 70 and 85 years old with COVID-19, enrolled during active disease. Sequencing was performed on peripheral blood. J is TRBJ2-1 and V is TRBV18; 8 bases are a match to TRBD1. CDR3 in DNA: TGTGCCAGCTCACCAGGACAGGGAGCCTACAATGAGCAGTTCTTC. This translates into CASSPGQGAYNEQFF.